Below are 29 T cell receptor beta chains sequenced from a single sample in a study of T cells in Graves' hyperthyroidism and ophthalmopathy. RNA transcripts yielded amplified TCR beta CDR3 regions. Primed by the HTBI set, a first-round RT-PCR was run on the TCR CDR3. MiXCR, applied by TCRdb to the multiplex PCR reads, yields one record per CDR3 protein. The profile shows approximately 600,000 distinct CDR3 sequences, around 16% of them singletons. Sequences were obtained from blood. The receptor source for this set is a woman in her thirties with Graves' hyperthyroidism.

This clonotype was detected many times. The rearrangement uses TRBV29-1 and TRBJ2-1; 9 nucleotides line up with TRBD2. This CDR3 region has 13 residues. Germline CDR1 and CDR2: SQVTM and ANQGSEA. V gave up 5 bases and J gave up 5 bases; unmatched junction bases: 4. CDR3 protein: CSVPGLADNEQFF. The CDR3, as DNA: TGCAGCGTTCCGGGACTAGCTGACAATGAGCAGTTCTTC.

As for this clonotype: This could be a read error, since a much larger clone is one nucleotide away. The CDR3 coding sequence is TGTGCCAGCAGGGACCGGACAGGGGGCTCCTACGAGCAGTACTTC. Residues: CASRDRTGGSYEQYF. The chain has TRBV6-2 or TRBV6-3 and TRBJ2-7; 10 bases agree with TRBD1. Germline assignment: CDR1 MNHEY and CDR2 SVGEGT. This CDR3 contains 15 residues. V dropped 6 bases and J dropped 0; count of bases not matched to a gene: 5.

In its sample, this clonotype was seen a few times. The V gene is TRBV20-1, the J gene TRBJ2-1; TRBD2 might be the D (5 bases). Germline loops: CDR1 DFQATT, CDR2 SNEGSKA (reference sequence). CDR3 length: 12 amino acids. V was trimmed by 5 bases and J by 10 bases, leaving 15 bases between them. The CDR3: CSAAPQPGEQFF. Written as DNA, the CDR3 is TGCAGTGCTGCTCCTCAACCGGGGGAGCAGTTCTTC.

This clonotype has a count of ten or more. The genes are TRBV30 and TRBJ1-1; the D gene is possibly TRBD1 (5 bases). The CDR3 contains 13 residues. Germline values: CDR1 GTSNPN, CDR2 SVGIG (reference sequence). The ends were cut back, 2 bases at V and 1 base at J, with 8 bases in the middle. CDR3 region: CAWSSGGNTEAFF. The CDR3, as DNA: TGTGCCTGGAGTTCCGGGGGGAACACTGAAGCTTTCTTT.

This clonotype was counted ten times or more. The J gene is TRBJ2-7, the V gene TRBV2; 12 nucleotides align to TRBD2. The CDR3 loop spans 14 amino acids. CDR1 and CDR2 from the germline V gene are SNHLY and FYNNEI. Trimming took 4 bases from V and 4 from J; bases not matched to a gene: 2. The CDR3 nucleotides read TGTGCCAGCAGTGCGACTAGCGGGAGATACGAGCAGTACTTC. Protein sequence: CASSATSGRYEQYF.

The rearrangement links TRBV19 to TRBJ2-1, with D perhaps matching TRBD1 (5 bases). The CDR3 has 14 residues. Deletions cut 3 bases from V and 5 bases from J, with 11 bases between. The V gene's germline CDR1 is LNHDA and CDR2 SQIVND (reference sequence). The CDR3 loop is CASSIMGRNNEQFF. The CDR3 region has the DNA TGTGCCAGTAGTATTATGGGGCGGAACAATGAGCAGTTCTTC.

Only a few counts were recorded for this clonotype. The V call is TRBV29-1, the J call TRBJ2-1, with D perhaps TRBD2 (7 bases). The CDR3 contains 13 residues. V was trimmed by 5 bases and J by 5 bases, leaving 13 bases between them. Germline values: CDR1 SQVTM, CDR2 ANQGSEA. CDR3 residues: CSVYGGLDNEQFF. For the CDR3, the DNA is TGCAGCGTTTACGGGGGGCTGGACAATGAGCAGTTCTTC.

This clonotype has a count of ten or more. The chain has TRBV7-3 and TRBJ2-3, with TRBD1 as a possible D gene (7 bases). The V gene's germline CDR1 is SGHTA and CDR2 FQGTGA. Trimming took off 1 base at V and 2 bases at J, with 16 bases between the two ends. CDR3 length equals 17 residues. Here the CDR3 DNA reads TGTGCCAGCAGCTTAAGGCCAGGGGGGATTTACACAGATACGCAGTATTTT. Its translation is CASSLRPGGIYTDTQYF.

The V and J genes are TRBV28 and TRBJ2-3; D perhaps matches TRBD1 (5 bases). The germline gives CDR1 MDHEN, CDR2 SYDVKM. The V end lost 6 bases, the J end lost 0 bases, and 13 bases lay between the germline ends. CDR3 length: 15 amino acids. DNA for the CDR3: TGTGCCAGCAGCGCCGACAGAATTAGCACAGATACGCAGTATTTT. Its protein product is CASSADRISTDTQYF.

This clonotype was found many times. The V and J genes are TRBV28 and TRBJ1-6; D remains unclear. Trimming shortened V by 3 bases and J by 6 bases, and 9 bases separated the two germline ends. Germline V CDR1 and CDR2: MDHEN, SYDVKM. The length of the CDR3 is 14 residues. The CDR3 nucleotides are TGTGCCAGCAGTTTGAGGCAAACTAATTCACCCCTCCACTTT. Amino acids: CASSLRQTNSPLHF.

At least ten counts were recorded for this clonotype. The rearrangement joins TRBV12-3 or TRBV12-4 to TRBJ1-6, with D possibly TRBD1 on 5 matching bases. There are 14 residues in the CDR3. V was pared by 2 bases and J by 8 bases, with 10 bases between. The CDR3 loop is CASSLSGTYSPLHF. CDR3 in DNA: TGTGCCAGCAGTTTATCAGGGACTTATTCACCCCTCCACTTT.

The genes are TRBV29-1 and TRBJ2-3; TRBD2 matches at 11 bases. CDR1 is SQVTM, CDR2 ANQGSEA, per germline. There are 15 residues in the CDR3. The V and J ends lost 5 bases and 1 base, in that order; junction bases with no gene match: 5. The chain's CDR3 is CSVIFSGRGTDTQYF. The CDR3 coding sequence is TGCAGCGTTATCTTTAGCGGGAGGGGCACAGATACGCAGTATTTT.

This clonotype was counted a single time. The chain recombines TRBV12-3 or TRBV12-4 with TRBJ1-1; a possible D gene is TRBD1 (6 bases). This CDR3 has 15 residues. V was pared by 7 bases and J by 0 bases, with 15 bases between. For the CDR3, the DNA is TGTGCCAGCACCCTAGGGGGAGGCTTGAACACTGAAGCTTTCTTT. Its translation: CASTLGGGLNTEAFF.

This clonotype was recorded many times. The chain recombines TRBV28 with TRBJ2-6; perhaps TRBD1 as D (5 bases). The CDR3 runs to 16 residues. The V end lost 3 bases, the J end lost 0 bases, and 9 bases lay between the germline ends. Germline V lookup: CDR1 MDHEN, CDR2 SYDVKM. The CDR3 spells CASSFQGTSGANVLTF. DNA of the CDR3: TGTGCCAGCAGTTTCCAGGGTACCTCTGGGGCCAACGTCCTGACTTTC.

V gene TRBV7-9 combines with J gene TRBJ2-7; 8 bases are a match to TRBD1. Germline V gene sequence: CDR1 SEHNR, CDR2 FQNEAQ (reference sequence). Trimming took 5 bases from V and 4 from J; bases not matched to a gene: 13. The CDR3 totals 16 residues. This chain's CDR3 is CASSPGGSGGWYEQYF. The CDR3 DNA follows: TGTGCCAGCAGCCCGGGTGGATCAGGGGGCTGGTACGAGCAGTACTTC.

This clonotype was seen many times. The chain couples TRBV28 to TRBJ2-7, with D possibly TRBD2 on 6 matching bases. V was clipped by 5 bases and J by 3 bases, with 14 bases between them. The CDR3 runs to 14 residues. CDR1 MDHEN and CDR2 SYDVKM come from the germline V gene. CDR3 DNA sequence: TGTGCCAGCAGTCTGGCGGGAAGTGACTACGAGCAGTACTTC. It codes for CASSLAGSDYEQYF.

This clonotype was seen at least ten times. The rearrangement uses TRBV29-1 and TRBJ1-1; D unclear. The CDR3 is made up of 12 amino acids. Germline CDR1 SQVTM, CDR2 ANQGSEA. V lost 3 bases to trimming and J lost 1 base, with 6 bases between them. CDR3 residues: CSVDSRNTEAFF. The CDR3 nucleotides are TGCAGCGTTGATTCCAGGAACACTGAAGCTTTCTTT.

This clonotype turned up a few times. The rearrangement joins TRBV5-4 to TRBJ1-1; D is uncertain. V lost 4 bases and J lost 3, with 16 bases in between. Per germline, CDR1 SGHNT and CDR2 YYREEE (reference sequence). The CDR3 totals 15 residues. The DNA for the CDR3 is TGTGCCAGCAGCCCCGCGGGAGGGAGGGACACTGAAGCTTTCTTT. Its translation is CASSPAGGRDTEAFF.

This clonotype was seen more than once but under ten times. The CDR3 sequence is CAWSGSGRPYEQYF. DNA of the CDR3: TGTGCCTGGAGTGGAAGCGGGAGACCCTACGAGCAGTACTTC. This chain joins TRBV30 and TRBJ2-7; TRBD2 aligns across 8 bases. This CDR3 is 14 amino acids long. CDR1 and CDR2 from the germline V gene are GTSNPN and SVGIG (reference sequence). Germline trimming cut 1 base from V and 2 bases from J; bases unmatched to any gene: 4.

The DNA of the CDR3 is TGCGCCAGCAGCTTTTCCCCGGGAGGGCCGGAGGAGCAGTACTTC. It translates to CASSFSPGGPEEQYF. This chain uses TRBV5-1 with TRBJ2-7, with 8 nucleotides matching TRBD2. This CDR3 has 15 residues. Looked up from germline, CDR1 is SGHRS and CDR2 is YFSETQ. Unmatched junction bases numbered 11, after V lost 2 bases and J lost 7 bases.

This clonotype occurred many times. This chain joins TRBV6-5 and TRBJ1-5, with D maybe TRBD1 (5 bases). The CDR3 totals 15 residues. CDR1 is MNHEY and CDR2 is SVGAGI in the germline V gene. V lost 4 bases, J lost 4 bases, and 14 bases lay in between. The CDR3 DNA is TGTGCCAGCAGTTCCTCCGGGACCGCGAATCAGCCCCAGCATTTT. Translated: CASSSSGTANQPQHF.

The DNA for the CDR3 is TGTGCCAGCACCACAAGGGGTGGCCTCAATCAGCCCCAGCATTTT. Amino acid sequence: CASTTRGGLNQPQHF. The rearrangement uses TRBV27 and TRBJ1-5, with a weak D call TRBD1 (5 bases). This CDR3 contains 15 residues. The V and J ends lost 7 bases and 3 bases respectively, with 16 bases between them. Germline assignment: CDR1 MNHEY and CDR2 SMNVEV (reference sequence).

The table lists this clonotype with a few counts. The CDR3 bases are TGCAGCGTTGAAGGAGCCTCTACCGACTATGGCTACACCTTC. It specifies CSVEGASTDYGYTF. The chain carries TRBV29-1 and TRBJ1-2, with D hard to call. The CDR3 is 14 amino acids. Germline V CDR1 and CDR2: SQVTM, ANQGSEA. Trimming removed 1 base from V and 3 bases from J, with 12 bases in between.

The genes are TRBV30 and TRBJ2-7; D call uncertain. Trimming took off 0 bases at V and 6 bases at J, with 6 bases between the two ends. CDR3 size: 11 residues. Germline V lookup: CDR1 GTSNPN, CDR2 SVGIG (reference sequence). DNA of the CDR3: TGTGCCTGGAGTGTACCCCCCGAGCAGTACTTC. Translation gives CAWSVPPEQYF. The full variable domain, with the rest looked up from reference TRBV30 and TRBJ2-7, is SQTIHQWPATLVQPVGSPLSLECTVEGTSNPNLYWYRQAAGRGLQLLFYSVGIGQISSEVPQNLSASRPQDRQFILSSKKLLLSDSGFYLCAWSVPPEQYFGPGTRLTVT.

The chain carries TRBV4-1 and TRBJ2-2; 12 nucleotides match TRBD1. Germline values: CDR1 MGHRA, CDR2 YSYEKL. The CDR3 is 16 residues long. With 4 bases clipped from V and 6 bases from J, the junction kept 6 bases outside the gene matches. CDR3 sequence (DNA): TGCGCCAGCAGCCTTAGGGACAGGGGGCGCCCCGGGGAGCTGTTTTTT. Encoded protein: CASSLRDRGRPGELFF.

This clonotype was picked up a small number of times. The rearrangement uses TRBV20-1 and TRBJ2-7; 7 bases align to TRBD2. Looked up from germline, CDR1 is DFQATT and CDR2 is SNEGSKA (reference sequence). The CDR3 spans 16 residues. J gave up 5 bases and V 5 bases, and 18 bases lay outside the gene matches. The CDR3: CSAQSRLAQTSHEQYF. The CDR3 nucleotides are TGCAGTGCTCAATCCCGACTAGCACAAACCAGCCACGAGCAGTACTTC.

This clonotype is a singleton in its sample. This chain joins TRBV30 and TRBJ1-6; no clear D. Per germline, CDR1 GTSNPN and CDR2 SVGIG (reference sequence). The V end was cut by 1 base, the J end by 10 bases, with 14 bases between. The CDR3 runs 14 residues. CDR3 coding DNA: TGTGCCTGGAGTGAGAAGGCAATAGGGTCACCCCTCCACTTT. It codes for CAWSEKAIGSPLHF.

V gene TRBV7-3 combines with J gene TRBJ2-3; 13 bases are shared with TRBD2. Per the germline V gene, CDR1 is SGHTA and CDR2 is FQGTGA. V lost 2 bases, J lost 4 bases, and 6 bases stayed unmatched. The CDR3 has 17 residues. Here the CDR3 reads CASSLYGLAGAADTQYF. The CDR3 DNA follows: TGTGCCAGCAGCTTATATGGACTAGCGGGAGCAGCAGATACGCAGTATTTT. Filled out from reference TRBV7-3 and TRBJ2-3, the complete variable domain reads GAGVSQTPSNKVTEKGKYVELRCDPISGHTALYWYRQSLGQGPEFLIYFQGTGAADDSGLPNDRFFAVRPEGSVSTLKIQRTERGDSAVYLCASSLYGLAGAADTQYFGPGTRLTVL.

This chain connects TRBV19 to TRBJ2-7; 11 positions match TRBD1. The CDR3 runs to 15 residues. With 4 bases clipped from V and 3 bases from J, the junction kept 5 bases outside the gene matches. Germline V gene sequence: CDR1 LNHDA, CDR2 SQIVND (reference sequence). DNA for the CDR3: TGTGCCAGTAGTACAGGGACAGGGGGATTCTACGAGCAGTACTTC. Its protein is CASSTGTGGFYEQYF.